This T cell receptor (beta chain) was identified in a study of T cells after yellow fever vaccination. The study's findings and limits: It was a weaker secondary response, yet one that peaked faster, at day 5 versus 15.

TCRdb analysed the 5' RACE reads with MiXCR anew, one entry per CDR3 protein. The sample includes fewer than 400,000 distinct CDR3 sequences, about 10% seen only once; the top ten take about 3%. There are a few counts of this clonotype. Its matching antigen is unknown. This CDR3 spans 13 amino acids. V lost 7 bases and J lost 8, with 17 bases in between. The V gene's germline CDR1 is MNHEY and CDR2 SMNVEV (reference sequence). Material: CD4+ T cells sorted from PBMCs, obtained 45 days after the yellow fever booster vaccination. This clonotype originated in a man aged 18 to 29 who received the YFV17D yellow fever vaccine. V gene TRBV27 combines with J gene TRBJ1-1, with a possible D match to TRBD1 (5 bases). CDR3 sequence reads: CASTIRWGGEAFF. In nucleotides, the CDR3 is TGTGCCAGCACCATCCGATGGGGGGGAGAAGCTTTCTTT.